This TCR beta chain comes out of a study of CD8+ T cells in alopecia areata. Across the whole study: Tofacitinib administration persisted for 6 to 18 months, succeeded by 6 months off drug.

Treatment described: oral pan-JAK inhibitor, 5-10 mg twice daily. Sorting of CD4+ and CD8+ T cells was performed on PBMCs. Investigators isolated RNA and reverse transcribed it into cDNA to act as the sequencing template. Assay used: immunoSEQ multiplex PCR; TCRdb lists only in-frame clones, some missing. The sample has roughly 280,000 clones; 45% to 70% are singletons. CDR1 and CDR2 from the germline V gene are SQVTM and ANQGSEA. V was trimmed by 5 bases and J by 1 base, leaving 9 bases between them. The CDR3 extends over 13 amino acids. The specimen was CD4+ T cells sorted from blood, collected around week 54, from a patient treated with tofacitinib. This sequence was found in a human donor with alopecia areata. The chain uses TRBV29-1 and TRBJ1-5, with no clear D. The CDR3: CSVLEGSNQPQHF. CDR3 nucleotides: TGCAGCGTTTTAGAGGGAAGCAATCAGCCCCAGCATTTT.